What follows are 12 T cell receptor beta chains derived from one specimen sequenced in a study of T cell repertoires in cytomegalovirus infection (dated by TCRdb to 2018 to 2020). These receptors' targets are unknown. The treatment or condition label, read with the paper, signifies: in vitro stimulation with specific CMV peptide epitopes to enrich CMV-specific T cells. Sequencing relied on an Illumina HiSeq 1500. The public reads were reanalyzed by TCRdb: fastp trimming at Q25, MiXCR alignment, in-frame beta chains only. Entries that share a CDR3 protein sequence are merged under the most common genes and DNA. The sample has roughly 570,000 distinct CDR3 sequences on record, 40% of them singletons. In total, the top ten clones hold 48% of the sample. The sequencing here drew on cultured PBMCs, taken from culture after CMV antigen stimulation. The receptors shown here come from a human donor in good health (CMV status not recorded). Some clones in this sample may be carry-over from other donors' samples.

This chain joins TRBV6-2 or TRBV6-3 and TRBJ2-1; TRBD2 matches at 8 bases. J was trimmed by 1 base and V by 0 bases; bases with no gene match: 5. CDR3 length equals 17 residues. The germline CDR1 and CDR2 sequences are MNHEY and SVGEGT. For the CDR3, the DNA is TGTGCCAGCAGTTACTCCGGGGGGGTTCGGTCCTACAATGAGCAGTTCTTC. Protein product: CASSYSGGVRSYNEQFF.

In its sample, this clonotype was seen many times. The chain uses TRBV19 and TRBJ1-5; D ambiguous. Trimming took 7 bases from V and 7 from J, leaving 17 bases between them. This CDR3 is 14 amino acids long. Germline CDR1 LNHDA, CDR2 SQIVND (reference sequence). Here the CDR3 reads CASTEHSRSQPQHF. CDR3 DNA: TGTGCCAGTACGGAGCATTCTCGATCCCAGCCCCAGCATTTT.

The chain combines TRBV19 with TRBJ1-5, with 9 bases that match TRBD1. This CDR3 spans 14 amino acids. CDR1 and CDR2 from the germline V gene are LNHDA and SQIVND (reference sequence). The J segment lost 4 bases and the V segment lost 6 bases, leaving 4 bases of the junction unmatched. CDR3 sequence reads: CASRDRGGNQPQHF. Here the CDR3 DNA reads TGTGCCAGTAGGGACAGGGGTGGAAATCAGCCCCAGCATTTT.

This chain uses TRBV29-1 with TRBJ1-3; no clear D gene. The CDR3 is 11 amino acids. In germline, CDR1 is SQVTM, CDR2 ANQGSEA. The V and J ends lost 6 bases and 4 bases respectively, with 7 bases between them. DNA for the CDR3: TGCAGCGTCCCCAAGGGAAACACCATATATTTT. It is translated as CSVPKGNTIYF.

The gene calls are TRBV27 and TRBJ1-4, with a tentative D call TRBD1 (6 bases). The CDR3 covers 15 residues. CDR1 and CDR2 from the germline V gene are MNHEY and SMNVEV (reference sequence). V was clipped by 6 bases and J by 2 bases, with 13 bases between them. The CDR3 DNA follows: TGTGCCAGCAGATCCGGGGGGGCGACTAATGAAAAACTGTTTTTT. It codes for CASRSGGATNEKLFF.

This clonotype was seen more than once but under ten times. V usage is TRBV7-2 and J usage is TRBJ2-5; perhaps TRBD2 as D (6 bases). With 2 bases removed from V and 1 base from J, the gap between germline ends came to 8 bases. Looked up from germline, CDR1 is SGHTA and CDR2 is FQGNSA. The CDR3 has 14 amino acids. The CDR3: CASSLRRVQETQYF. CDR3 DNA sequence: TGTGCCAGCAGCTTAAGGAGGGTCCAAGAGACCCAGTACTTC.

This clonotype was seen a handful of times. The chain combines TRBV4-2 with TRBJ2-1; no clear D gene. V was pared by 1 base and J by 8 bases, with 6 bases between. The CDR3 consists of 12 residues. Per germline, CDR1 LGHNA and CDR2 YNFKEQ. The CDR3 DNA sequence: TGTGCCAGCAGCCAAGGGGCCGATGAGCAGTTCTTC. It specifies CASSQGADEQFF.

The chain is built from TRBV6-8 and TRBJ2-2; tentatively, D is TRBD1 (5 bases). CDR3 length: 16 amino acids. Trimming left V 0 bases short and J 8 bases short, with 16 bases between. Germline V gene sequence: CDR1 MNHGY, CDR2 SAAAGT. In DNA, the CDR3 is TGTGCCAGCAGTTACTCGATAAGGGGTCCCGGAGGGGAGCTGTTTTTT. It is translated as CASSYSIRGPGGELFF.

This rearrangement joins TRBV7-6 to TRBJ2-2, with D hard to call. Germline CDR1 reads SGHVS; CDR2 reads FNYEAQ. Trimming cost V 3 bases and J 3 bases, with 11 bases left between them. The CDR3 length is 15 residues. The DNA of the CDR3 is TGTGCCAGCAGCTTGGGGTACGGACACACCGGGGAGCTGTTTTTT. Translated: CASSLGYGHTGELFF.

The rearrangement links TRBV7-9 to TRBJ2-5, with TRBD2 matching 8 bases. Trimming took 7 bases from V and 4 from J; bases not matched to a gene: 14. Germline V gives CDR1 SEHNR, CDR2 FQNEAQ (reference sequence). The CDR3 is made up of 16 amino acids. The CDR3 protein is CASTTRAGGVRETQYF. CDR3 bases: TGTGCCAGCACCACCCGCGCGGGGGGTGTGCGAGAGACCCAGTACTTC.

This clonotype is a singleton in its sample. J is TRBJ2-7 and V is TRBV20-1; D gene uncertain. The CDR3 length is 14 residues. Germline values: CDR1 DFQATT, CDR2 SNEGSKA (reference sequence). Trimming took off 5 bases at V and 3 bases at J, with 17 bases between the two ends. This CDR3 reads CSADPGSSGYEQYF. The CDR3 nucleotides read TGCAGTGCTGATCCCGGGTCATCGGGCTACGAGCAGTACTTC.

The chain employs TRBV6-2 or TRBV6-3 and TRBJ2-3; D is possibly TRBD1 or TRBD2 (6 bases each). Germline V gene data show CDR1 as MNHEY and CDR2 as SVGEGT. The CDR3 length is 17 residues. V shed 6 bases and J shed 0 bases, with 19 bases lying between them. In nucleotides, the CDR3 is TGTGCCAGCAGCCTCCCTCCACGGGGGCCGAGCACAGATACGCAGTATTTT. Residues: CASSLPPRGPSTDTQYF.